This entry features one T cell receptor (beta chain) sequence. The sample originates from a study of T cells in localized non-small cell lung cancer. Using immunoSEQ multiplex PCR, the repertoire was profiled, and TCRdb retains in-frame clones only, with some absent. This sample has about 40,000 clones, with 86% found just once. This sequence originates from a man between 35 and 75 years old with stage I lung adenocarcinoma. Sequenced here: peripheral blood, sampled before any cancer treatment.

The CDR3 nucleotides read TGCAGCGTTGAAAGCGGGGGCGCATCCTATGGCTACACCTTC. It yields the protein CSVESGGASYGYTF. The chain couples TRBV29-1 to TRBJ1-2; D possibly corresponds to TRBD1 (6 bases). From germline, CDR1 is SQVTM and CDR2 ANQGSEA. Trimming cost V 2 bases and J 4 bases, with 14 bases left between them. The CDR3 covers 14 residues.